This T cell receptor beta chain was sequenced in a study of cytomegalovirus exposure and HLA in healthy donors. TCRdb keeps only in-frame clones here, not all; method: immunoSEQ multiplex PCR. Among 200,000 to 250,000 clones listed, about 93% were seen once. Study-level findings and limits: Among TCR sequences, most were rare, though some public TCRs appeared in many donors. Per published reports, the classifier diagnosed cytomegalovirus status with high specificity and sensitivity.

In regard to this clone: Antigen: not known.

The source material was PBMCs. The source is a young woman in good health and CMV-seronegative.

The CDR3: CASSLEGVTEAFF. Here the CDR3 DNA reads TGTGCCAGCAGTTTGGAGGGAGTCACTGAAGCTTTCTTT. The chain links TRBV6-6 to TRBJ1-1; D not resolved. The ends were cut back, 4 bases at V and 4 bases at J, with 10 bases in the middle. CDR3 size: 13 residues. Germline lookup yields CDR1 MNHNY and CDR2 SVGAGI (reference sequence).